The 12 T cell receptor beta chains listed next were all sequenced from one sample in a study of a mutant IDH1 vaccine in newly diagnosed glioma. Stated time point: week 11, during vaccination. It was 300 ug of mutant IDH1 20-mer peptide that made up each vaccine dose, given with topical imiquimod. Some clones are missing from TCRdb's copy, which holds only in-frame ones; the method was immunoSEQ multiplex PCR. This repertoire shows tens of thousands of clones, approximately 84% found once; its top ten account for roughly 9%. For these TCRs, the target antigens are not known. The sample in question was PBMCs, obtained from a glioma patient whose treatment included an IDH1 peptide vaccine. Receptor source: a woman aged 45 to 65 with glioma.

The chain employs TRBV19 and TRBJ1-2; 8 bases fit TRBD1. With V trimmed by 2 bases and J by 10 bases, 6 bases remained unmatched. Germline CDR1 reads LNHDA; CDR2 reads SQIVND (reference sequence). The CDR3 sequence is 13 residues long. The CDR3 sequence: CASSIPRTGSYTF. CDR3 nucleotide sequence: TGTGCCAGTAGTATACCTAGGACAGGGTCCTACACCTTC.

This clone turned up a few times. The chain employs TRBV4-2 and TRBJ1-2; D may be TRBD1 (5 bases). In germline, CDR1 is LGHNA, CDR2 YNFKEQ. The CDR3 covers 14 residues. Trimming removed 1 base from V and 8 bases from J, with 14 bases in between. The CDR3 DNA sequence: TGTGCCAGCAGCCAAGGGGGAACAGGTTTGGGCTACACCTTC. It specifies CASSQGGTGLGYTF.

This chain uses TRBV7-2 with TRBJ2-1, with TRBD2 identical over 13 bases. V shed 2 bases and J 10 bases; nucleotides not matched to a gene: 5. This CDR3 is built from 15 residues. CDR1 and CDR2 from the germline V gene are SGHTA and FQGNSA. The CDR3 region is CASSLTSGGANEQFF. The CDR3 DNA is TGTGCCAGCAGCTTAACTAGCGGGGGGGCCAACGAGCAGTTCTTC.

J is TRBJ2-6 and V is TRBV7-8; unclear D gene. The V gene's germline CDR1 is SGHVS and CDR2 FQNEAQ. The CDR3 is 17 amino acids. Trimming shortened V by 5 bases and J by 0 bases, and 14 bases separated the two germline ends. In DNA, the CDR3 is TGTGCCAGCAGCCCACTATGGCGATCCTCTGGGGCCAACGTCCTGACTTTC. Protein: CASSPLWRSSGANVLTF.

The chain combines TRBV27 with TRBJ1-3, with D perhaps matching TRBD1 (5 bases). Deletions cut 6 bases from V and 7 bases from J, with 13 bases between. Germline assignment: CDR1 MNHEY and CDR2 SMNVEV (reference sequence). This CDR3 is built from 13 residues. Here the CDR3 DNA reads TGTGCCAGCAGCCTCTCCGGGGGGAACACCATATATTTT. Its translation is CASSLSGGNTIYF.

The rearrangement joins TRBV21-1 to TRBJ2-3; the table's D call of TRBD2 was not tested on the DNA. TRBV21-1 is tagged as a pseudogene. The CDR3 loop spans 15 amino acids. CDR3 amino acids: CASSIPGLITDTQYF. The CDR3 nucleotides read TGTGCCAGCAGCATCCCGGGACTGATCACAGATACGCAGTATTTT.

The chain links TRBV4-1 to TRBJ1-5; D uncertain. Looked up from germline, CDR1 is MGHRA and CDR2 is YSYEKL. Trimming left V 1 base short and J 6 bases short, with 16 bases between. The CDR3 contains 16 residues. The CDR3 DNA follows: TGCGCCAGCAGCCAAGGGGAAGGCGTTATTGCTCAGCCCCAGCATTTT. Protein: CASSQGEGVIAQPQHF.

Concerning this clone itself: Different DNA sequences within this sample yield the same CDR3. In nucleotides, the CDR3 is TGTGCCAGTAGTATACCCCAGGGAATTAATCAGCCCCAGCATTTT. This gives the protein CASSIPQGINQPQHF. V gene TRBV19 combines with J gene TRBJ1-5; a possible D gene is TRBD1 (5 bases). Looked up from germline, CDR1 is LNHDA and CDR2 is SQIVND (reference sequence). The CDR3 consists of 15 residues. The germline V and J ends were trimmed by 2 bases and 4 bases, with 12 bases remaining between them.

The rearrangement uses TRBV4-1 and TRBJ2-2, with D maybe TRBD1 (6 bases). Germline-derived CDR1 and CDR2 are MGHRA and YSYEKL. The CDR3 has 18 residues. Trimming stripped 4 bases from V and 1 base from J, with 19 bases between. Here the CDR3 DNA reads TGCGCCAGCAGCCTCCGCCGGGACACGTCGGAGAACACCGGGGAGCTGTTTTTT. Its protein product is CASSLRRDTSENTGELFF.

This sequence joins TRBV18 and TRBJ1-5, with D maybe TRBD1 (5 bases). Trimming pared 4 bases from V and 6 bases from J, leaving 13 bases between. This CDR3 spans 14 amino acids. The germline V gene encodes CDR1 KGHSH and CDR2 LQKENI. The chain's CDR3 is CASSLLGEVQPQHF. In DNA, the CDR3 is TGTGCCAGCTCACTACTGGGGGAGGTTCAGCCCCAGCATTTT. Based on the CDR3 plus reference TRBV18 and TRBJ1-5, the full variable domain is NAGVMQNPRHLVRRRGQEARLRCSPMKGHSHVYWYRQLPEEGLKFMVYLQKENIIDESGMPKERFSAEFPKEGPSILRIQQVVRGDSAAYFCASSLLGEVQPQHFGDGTRLSIL.

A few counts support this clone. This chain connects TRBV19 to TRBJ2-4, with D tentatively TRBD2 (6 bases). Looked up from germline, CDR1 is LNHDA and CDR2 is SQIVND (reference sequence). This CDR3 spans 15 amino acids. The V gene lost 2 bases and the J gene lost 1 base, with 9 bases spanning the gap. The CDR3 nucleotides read TGTGCCAGTAGTATAAGTGGGAGGGCCAAAAACATTCAGTACTTC. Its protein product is CASSISGRAKNIQYF.

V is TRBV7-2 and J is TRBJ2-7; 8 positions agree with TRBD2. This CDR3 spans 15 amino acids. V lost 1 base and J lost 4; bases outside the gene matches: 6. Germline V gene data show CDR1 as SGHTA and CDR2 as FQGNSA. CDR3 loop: CASSLDDSGAYEQYF. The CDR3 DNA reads TGTGCCAGCAGCTTAGATGATAGCGGGGCTTACGAGCAGTACTTC. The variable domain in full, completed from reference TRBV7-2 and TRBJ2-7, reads GAGVSQSPSNKVTEKGKDVELRCDPISGHTALYWYRQSLGQGLEFLIYFQGNSAPDKSGLPSDRFSAERTGGSVSTLTIQRTQQEDSAVYLCASSLDDSGAYEQYFGPGTRLTVT.